This T cell receptor (beta chain) was identified during a study of cytomegalovirus exposure and HLA in healthy donors. About the study: A later analysis reported the same platform for the approximately 110 validation repertoires and the 500 to 750 first-cohort repertoires. Study outcomes and limitations: The tendency of first-cohort TCR clusters to co-occur in the 100 to 150 validation repertoires emerged from a later analysis. Researchers reported that a few CMV-associated chains were confirmed in vitro as CMV antigen-specific.

Separate from the approximately 670-subject first cohort was the roughly 130-subject validation cohort, to which the donors belonged. About this clone itself: Its antigen is unidentified.

The CDR3 is 13 residues long. Trimming removed 0 bases at V and 8 bases at J, with 11 bases between. The germline gives CDR1 SSHAT, CDR2 FNYEAQ (reference sequence). Produced via immunoSEQ multiplex PCR; TCRdb's table is partial and in-frame only. The table lists roughly 200,000 clones, 81% of them singletons. This chain joins TRBV7-7 and TRBJ2-7; D not resolved. The specimen was PBMCs. This TCR derives from a woman under 40 in good health and CMV-seronegative. CDR3 amino acids: CASSLAPSFKQYF. DNA for the CDR3: TGTGCCAGCAGCTTAGCCCCTAGTTTTAAGCAGTACTTC.